Only a few counts were recorded for the clone carrying this TCR beta chain. The data belong to a study of T-cell reconstitution after alpha-beta-depleted transplantation in children. Preparation of the TCRbeta library was carried out with unique molecular identifiers. MiXCR, applied by TCRdb to the PCR reads, yields one record per CDR3 protein. The repertoire holds approximately 490,000 distinct CDR3 sequences, with around 12% as singletons. The CDR3 covers 14 residues. V was trimmed by 4 bases and J by 7 bases, leaving 15 bases between them. Germline V gene sequence: CDR1 MDHEN, CDR2 SYDVKM. The rearrangement joins TRBV28 to TRBJ2-3; D is ambiguous. The source is a human donor who donated a stem cell graft to a child with combined immunodeficiency. The material sequenced was PBMCs from the stem cell graft donor, taken from the stem cell graft. The CDR3 nucleotides are TGTGCCAGCAGTTCGTATCCCCCGAACCATACGCAGTATTTT. This gives the protein CASSSYPPNHTQYF.